This passage covers 6 T cell receptor beta chains from one sample sequenced in a study of cytomegalovirus exposure and HLA in healthy donors. The PCR ran on 60 Vbeta and 13 Jbeta primers. Clones were read by immunoSEQ multiplex PCR, and TCRdb kept only the in-frame ones, dropping some. The table shows 150,000 to 200,000 clones, with 70% to 80% occurring only once. Sequenced: PBMCs. These receptors originate from a woman aged 25 to 39 in good health and CMV-seropositive.

V gene TRBV7-9 combines with J gene TRBJ1-3, with TRBD1 matching 8 bases. Per germline, CDR1 SEHNR and CDR2 FQNEAQ (reference sequence). This CDR3 has 16 amino acids. The J segment lost 0 bases and the V segment lost 3 bases, leaving 4 bases of the junction unmatched. CDR3 nucleotide sequence: TGTGCCAGCAGCTTGACAGGGGCCCTCTCTGGAAACACCATATATTTT. Its translation is CASSLTGALSGNTIYF.

The CDR3 DNA sequence: TGTGCCAGCAGGGGACTAGCGGGCGATGAGCAGTTCTTC. Translating it yields CASRGLAGDEQFF. The chain recombines TRBV27 with TRBJ2-1; 12 bases line up with TRBD2. CDR1 is MNHEY, CDR2 SMNVEV, per germline (reference sequence). The length of the CDR3 is 13 residues. The ends lost 6 bases at V and 8 bases at J; junction bases unmatched: 2.

CDR3 protein: CASTLYSPGTGIANYGYTF. Here the CDR3 DNA reads TGTGCCAGCACCCTTTATTCCCCAGGGACAGGGATAGCTAACTATGGCTACACCTTC. This sequence joins TRBV27 and TRBJ1-2; 9 nucleotides match TRBD1. Per germline, CDR1 MNHEY and CDR2 SMNVEV (reference sequence). This CDR3 contains 19 residues. V was pared by 7 bases and J by 0 bases, with 18 bases of the junction left unmatched.

The chain combines TRBV7-9 with TRBJ1-5; D is ambiguous. The V and J ends lost 4 bases and 3 bases respectively, with 4 bases between them. The CDR3 runs to 12 residues. In germline, CDR1 is SEHNR, CDR2 FQNEAQ (reference sequence). The CDR3 protein is CASSSVNQPQHF. The CDR3 DNA follows: TGTGCCAGCAGCTCGGTCAATCAGCCCCAGCATTTT.

This sequence joins TRBV27 and TRBJ2-7, with 8 bases that match TRBD2. The germline gives CDR1 MNHEY, CDR2 SMNVEV (reference sequence). The CDR3 is made up of 12 amino acids. The V and J ends lost 6 bases and 5 bases, in that order; junction bases with no gene match: 3. The CDR3 spells CASSGRGNEQYF. The CDR3 nucleotides read TGTGCCAGCAGCGGGAGGGGCAACGAGCAGTACTTC.

This clone has a handful of counts. The chain recombines TRBV5-6 with TRBJ1-5; the D gene is possibly TRBD1 (5 bases). V was pared by 0 bases and J by 7 bases, with 14 bases between. From germline, CDR1 is SGHDT and CDR2 YYEEEE. The CDR3 is made up of 15 amino acids. For the CDR3, the DNA is TGTGCCAGCAGCTTGGGTCGGAGGGGAGGGCAGCCCCAGCATTTT. Residues: CASSLGRRGGQPQHF.